The 5 T cell receptor beta chains reported below all come from one sample, sequenced in a study of blood T cell repertoires in COVID-19. Profiling relied on immunoSEQ multiplex PCR, and the TCRdb table lists in-frame clones only, not all of them. The table has tens of thousands of clones, roughly 79% seen once. The source material was peripheral blood. Receptor source: an elderly man with acute or convalescent COVID-19.

This clone was seen a handful of times. The V and J genes are TRBV11-3 and TRBJ1-6; D is uncertain. Germline CDR1 and CDR2: SGHNT and YENEEA. This CDR3 contains 13 residues. V lost 3 bases, J lost 9 bases, and 9 bases lay in between. The CDR3 coding sequence is TGTGCCAGCAGCTTCACCCGTAGTTCACCCCTCCACTTT. Its translation is CASSFTRSSPLHF.

For the CDR3, the DNA is TGCGCCAGCAGCCGGCAGATGAACACCGGGGAGCTGTTTTTT. Translation: CASSRQMNTGELFF. This chain links TRBV4-1 with TRBJ2-2; D uncertain. Germline-derived CDR1 and CDR2 are MGHRA and YSYEKL. V was pared by 4 bases and J by 1 base, with 7 bases between. The CDR3 is 14 amino acids.

This clone has a handful of counts. This sequence joins TRBV14 and TRBJ1-4; 8 nucleotides align to TRBD1. The CDR3 consists of 15 residues. Germline assignment: CDR1 SGHDN and CDR2 FVKESK. Trimming at V came to 4 bases and at J to 0 bases, leaving 1 base not matched to a gene. The CDR3 DNA is TGTGCCAGCAGCCGACAGGGGACAACTAATGAAAAACTGTTTTTT. Translated, it gives CASSRQGTTNEKLFF.

The chain employs TRBV6-6 and TRBJ2-5, with a tentative D call TRBD1 (5 bases). V dropped 0 bases and J dropped 13 bases, with 18 bases sitting between them. Germline CDR1 is MNHNY and CDR2 is SVGAGI (reference sequence). The CDR3 length is 14 residues. The CDR3 DNA reads TGTGCCAGCAGTTACTCGACAGAAAATGCCTTCAGGTACTTC. Amino acids: CASSYSTENAFRYF.

The gene calls are TRBV7-9 and TRBJ2-7; the D is unclear. This CDR3 comprises 12 residues. Germline lookup yields CDR1 SEHNR and CDR2 FQNEAQ (reference sequence). The V end lost 5 bases, the J end lost 0 bases, and 5 bases lay between the germline ends. The DNA of the CDR3 is TGTGCCAGCAGCCGTTACTCCTACGAGCAGTACTTC. Protein sequence: CASSRYSYEQYF. Complete variable domain (other parts from reference TRBV7-9 and TRBJ2-7): DTGVSQNPRHKITKRGQNVTFRCDPISEHNRLYWYRQTLGQGPEFLTYFQNEAQLEKSRLLSDRFSAERPKGSFSTLEIQRTEQGDSAMYLCASSRYSYEQYFGPGTRLTVT.